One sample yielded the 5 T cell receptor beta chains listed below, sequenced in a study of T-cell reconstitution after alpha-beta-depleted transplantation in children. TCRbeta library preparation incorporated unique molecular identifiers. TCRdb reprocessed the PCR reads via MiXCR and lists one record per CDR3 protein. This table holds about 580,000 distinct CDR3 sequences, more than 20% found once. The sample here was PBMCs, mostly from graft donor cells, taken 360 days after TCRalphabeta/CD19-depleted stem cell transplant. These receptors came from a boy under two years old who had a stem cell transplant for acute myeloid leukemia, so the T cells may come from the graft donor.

The CDR3 region is CASSETSGGTRVREQFF. Written as DNA, the CDR3 is TGTGCCAGTAGTGAGACTAGCGGGGGGACCCGAGTGAGGGAGCAGTTCTTC. V and J are TRBV19 and TRBJ2-1; TRBD2 agrees at 13 bases. The germline V gene has CDR1 LNHDA and CDR2 SQIVND (reference sequence). CDR3 length: 17 residues. The V and J ends lost 5 bases and 10 bases, in that order; junction bases with no gene match: 14.

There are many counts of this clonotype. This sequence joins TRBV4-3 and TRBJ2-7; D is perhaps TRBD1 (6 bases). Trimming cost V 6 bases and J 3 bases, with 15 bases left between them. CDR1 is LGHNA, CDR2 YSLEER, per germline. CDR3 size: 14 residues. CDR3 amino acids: CASSLKGQVYEQYF. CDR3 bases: TGCGCCAGCAGTCTCAAGGGACAAGTCTACGAGCAGTACTTC.

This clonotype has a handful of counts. The CDR3 DNA sequence: TGCAGTGCTAGTAACACAGGGCTAGGGGGTTCCTACGAGCAGTACGTC. Translating it yields CSASNTGLGGSYEQYV. The J gene is TRBJ2-7, the V gene TRBV20-1, with D possibly matching TRBD1 (6 bases). Germline loops: CDR1 DFQATT, CDR2 SNEGSKA (reference sequence). The ends were cut back, 3 bases at V and 1 base at J, with 19 bases in the middle. The CDR3 sequence is 16 residues long.

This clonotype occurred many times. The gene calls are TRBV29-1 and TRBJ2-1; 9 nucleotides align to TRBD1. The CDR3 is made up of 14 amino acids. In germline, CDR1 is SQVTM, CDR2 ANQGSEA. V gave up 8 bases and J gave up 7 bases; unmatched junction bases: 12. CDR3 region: CSFRRQGGKNEQFF. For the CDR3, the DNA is TGCAGCTTTCGCAGACAGGGGGGCAAGAATGAGCAGTTCTTC.

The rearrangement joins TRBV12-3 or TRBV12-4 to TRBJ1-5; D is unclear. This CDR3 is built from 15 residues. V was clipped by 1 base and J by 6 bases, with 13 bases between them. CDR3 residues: CASSLGSGVSQPQHF. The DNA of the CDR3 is TGTGCCAGCAGTTTAGGGTCGGGAGTTTCTCAGCCCCAGCATTTT.